In this sample, the clone carrying this T cell receptor beta chain turned up once. What it binds is not known. This CDR3 has 17 residues. The germline CDR1 and CDR2 sequences are MDHEN and SYDVKM. V shed 4 bases, J shed 1 base, and the junction held 9 bases outside the gene matches. The sample comes from a study of shared clonotypes between healthy human individuals. General study results and limits: Clonotype sharing among donors likely depends on sequencing depth. Tissues were not sampled, only blood, and their repertoires likely differ. Naive subsets usually exceeded memory subsets in estimated richness.

Sequenced by immunoSEQ multiplex PCR; TCRdb stores in-frame clones only, minus some. The data contain fewer than 2.5 million clones, approximately 93% of them seen just once; the ten biggest clones take up around 0.4%. The TCR was taken from a man between 18 and 29 years old in good health. Some clones in this sample may be carry-over from other donors' samples. What was sequenced was naive CD4+ T cells from PBMCs. This sample's subset: CD45RA+ positively selected. The chain links TRBV28 to TRBJ1-5, with 8 bases aligning to TRBD1. The CDR3 coding sequence is TGTGCCAGCAGTTGGGCTAGATGGGACAGGAGCAATCAGCCCCAGCATTTT. Amino acid sequence: CASSWARWDRSNQPQHF. The whole variable domain, remainder taken from reference TRBV28 and TRBJ1-5, is DVKVTQSSRYLVKRTGEKVFLECVQDMDHENMFWYRQDPGLGLRLIYFSYDVKMKEKGDIPEGYSVSREKKERFSLILESASTNQTSMYLCASSWARWDRSNQPQHFGDGTRLSIL.